One T cell receptor beta chain is described in this entry. Its antigen remains unidentified. No base qualities exist here, and no much larger clone lies one base off it. One collaborating source in Seattle enrolled patients during active infection and followed them longitudinally through the course of disease. The collaborating institutions used their own protocols to collect whole blood in K2EDTA tubes. For TCRbeta analysis, collaborators shipped samples in one of three forms: frozen whole blood, isolated PBMCs, or DNA extracted from either of those sample types. This specimen comes from a study of blood T cell repertoires in COVID-19 (TCRdb year 2020). About the study as a whole: Samples from collaborators originated in the United States, Italy and Spain and spanned both the acute and convalescent phases of COVID-19. HLA class I and class II types, where available, came from metadata supplied by the sample provider rather than from assay-based typing. Samples were obtained from the ongoing ImmuneRACE study (first 160 participants) and from 1,254 subjects provided by 6 global collaborators. The repertoires were released in a freely available public database intended as a resource for research on the immune response to SARS-CoV-2. A de-identified subject ID, COVID-19 status, age in years and sex were almost always included in the sample metadata. The dataset comprised deeply sampled blood TCRbeta repertoires from subjects exposed to, actively infected with, or recovered from COVID-19. The prospective study material was composed of cDNA or gDNA derived from T cells, B-cell-depleted T cells, or PBMCs.

What the study reported, not specific to this receptor: The quantity of clinical and demographic metadata differed by source and by participant and was supplied without curation.

V trim: 6 bases; J trim: 4 bases; unmatched bases: 9. Including the terminal cysteine and phenylalanine, the CDR3 comprises 15 residues. The read is trimmed to its CDR3 DNA, 45 bases read in frame from base 1. CDR1 and CDR2, looked up from the germline V gene (reference sequence), are LNHDA and SQIVND. TCRbeta CDR3 regions were amplified from genomic DNA by means of the immunoSEQ Assay, a bias-controlled multiplex PCR. Processing in the source paper ran as follows. The number of nucleated cells in each sample was estimated by amplification of reference gene primers within the assay. To quantify the absolute abundance of each unique TCRbeta CDR3 rearrangement, sequence reads were collapsed and filtered. For each sample, productive Simpson clonality was calculated as the square root of Simpson's diversity index across productive rearrangements. Held by TCRdb, this immuneACCESS table contains in-frame sequences only and omits some clones. Under half of the omission traces to an unresolved V gene where checked; the cause of the rest is unknown. The V and J calls and clone size are taken from that table; D and trimming were inferred from the DNA. Here the sample has roughly 150,000 clones; roughly 80% occur a single time. The ten biggest clones cover 6.5% to 9.5% of the sample.

The chain couples TRBV19 to TRBJ1-1, with 9 bases matching TRBD1. Sequencing used peripheral blood. The receptor was derived from a woman aged 80 or over with COVID-19, enrolled during active disease. The CDR3 loop reads CASRDRGVLGTEAFF. The nucleotide sequence is TGTGCCAGTAGAGACAGGGGGGTTTTAGGCACTGAAGCTTTCTTT.